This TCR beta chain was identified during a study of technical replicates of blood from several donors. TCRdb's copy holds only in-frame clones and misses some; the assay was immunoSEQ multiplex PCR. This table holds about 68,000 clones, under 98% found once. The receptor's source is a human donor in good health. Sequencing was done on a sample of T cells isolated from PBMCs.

Here the CDR3 DNA reads TGTGCCAGCAGTTTAGCGGGAGATGGCTATGAGCAGTTCTTC. It yields the protein CASSLAGDGYEQFF. This chain connects TRBV27 to TRBJ2-1; TRBD2 aligns across 7 bases. The CDR3 contains 14 residues. The V segment lost 2 bases and the J segment 8 bases; nucleotides outside the gene matches: 6. CDR1 and CDR2 (germline): MNHEY, SMNVEV (reference sequence).